These T cell receptor beta chains were read from a single sample in a study of T cell repertoires in cytomegalovirus infection. TCRdb ran MiXCR on the reads and lists one entry per CDR3 protein. The sample shows about 190,000 distinct CDR3 sequences, about 28% of them seen only once. The source material was PBMCs. The receptors here all came from a human donor in good health (CMV status not recorded). Some clones in this sample may be carry-over from other donors' samples. The CDR3 runs from the conserved cysteine through the conserved F or W. D genes are given only for firm matches. Only part of the rows carry a size: once, few, many, or a class if the clone is expanded.

abundance	d_gene	j_gene	v_gene	CDR3nt	CDR3aa
few	NA	TRBJ2-7	TRBV6-2/TRBV6-3	TGTGCCAGCAGTGACCCTGCCGGAAGGTTACGTTACGAGCAGTACTTC	CASSDPAGRLRYEQYF
NA	TRBD1	TRBJ2-4	TRBV2	TGTGCCAGCAGTGCGAATACAGGGGCGATTAAAAACATTCAGTACTTC	CASSANTGAIKNIQYF
many	NA	TRBJ1-2	TRBV7-2	TGTGCCAGCAGCCCAGTCCTGGGGGACTATGGCTACACCTTC	CASSPVLGDYGYTF
NA	NA	TRBJ1-3	TRBV28	TGTGCCGGCACGGACCGTACTGGAAACACCATATATTTT	CAGTDRTGNTIYF
many	NA	TRBJ1-1	TRBV7-2	TGTGCCAGCAGCCCGGACAAGTTGGCTTTCTTT	CASSPDKLAFF
many	NA	TRBJ1-2	TRBV12-3/TRBV12-4	TGTGCCAGCAGCCTAATGGGCCTTAACTATGGCTACACCTTC	CASSLMGLNYGYTF
few	NA	TRBJ2-3	TRBV11-3	TGTGCCAGCAGCGATGGGCCAGATACGCAGTATTTT	CASSDGPDTQYF
few	NA	TRBJ2-5	TRBV20-1	TGCAGTGCTCCACGACAGGACCAAGAGACCCAGTACTTC	CSAPRQDQETQYF
NA	NA	TRBJ2-3	TRBV20-1	TGCAGTGCTAGAAGGACAGATACGCAGTATTTT	CSARRTDTQYF
once	NA	TRBJ1-5	TRBV20-1	TGCAGTGCTAGAGATCGACACCCTGAGTACAATCAGCCCCAGCATTTT	CSARDRHPEYNQPQHF
few	NA	TRBJ1-1	TRBV6-6	TGTGCCAGCAATCAAATTTGGAGCACTGAAGCTTTCTTT	CASNQIWSTEAFF